This paragraph covers one T cell receptor (beta chain) sequence. Only in-frame clones appear in the TCRdb table, and some are missing; sequencing was by immunoSEQ multiplex PCR. Of approximately 230,000 clones listed, 87% are singletons. These data come from a study of cytomegalovirus exposure and HLA in healthy donors. The CDR3 covers 14 residues. V shed 5 bases and J shed 10 bases, with 18 bases lying between them. The V gene's germline CDR1 is KGHSH and CDR2 LQKENI. The donors were part of the validation cohort, which consisted of over a hundred subjects and was separate from the first cohort of 666 subjects.

Sequenced material: PBMCs. This clonotype originated in a man aged 18 to 30 in good health and CMV-seropositive. The rearrangement links TRBV18 to TRBJ2-1; no definite D call. CDR3 loop: CASSSLPGDREQFF. CDR3 nucleotides: TGTGCCAGCTCATCGCTACCTGGGGATAGGGAGCAGTTCTTC.